These 19 T cell receptor beta chains were sequenced from one sample in a study of control samples from healthy donors and cancer patients. The table came from immunoSEQ multiplex PCR; TCRdb's copy has only in-frame clones and leaves some out. Among 21,000 or so clones listed, more than 70% were seen once. Specimen: PBMCs. The source of these receptors is a man between 60 and 75 years old with head and neck cancer.

By sample share, this clone is medium-sized (0.01 to 0.1%). J is TRBJ2-7 and V is TRBV4-2; D unclear. The length of the CDR3 is 14 residues. The germline gives CDR1 LGHNA, CDR2 YNFKEQ. Trimming left V 0 bases short and J 2 bases short, with 8 bases between. The CDR3 sequence is CASSQEYGPYEQYV. CDR3 in DNA: TGTGCCAGCAGCCAAGAATACGGCCCCTACGAGCAGTACGTC.

The chain combines TRBV5-1 with TRBJ2-1, with unresolved D. The CDR3 is 16 residues long. Germline lookup yields CDR1 SGHRS and CDR2 YFSETQ. The ends were cut back, 4 bases at V and 0 bases at J, with 14 bases in the middle. The CDR3 sequence is CASSLLTRSSYNEQFF. The CDR3 nucleotides read TGCGCCAGCAGCCTACTGACTCGAAGCTCCTACAATGAGCAGTTCTTC.

V gene TRBV25-1 combines with J gene TRBJ1-2, with 9 bases identical to TRBD1. Losses at the gene ends were 5 bases for V and 9 bases for J; bases not matched to a gene: 7. Germline V CDR1 and CDR2: MGHDK, SYGVNS. The CDR3 contains 13 residues. The DNA for the CDR3 is TGTGCCAGCAGTCGTGGACAGGGGATAAGCTACACCTTC. Translating gives CASSRGQGISYTF.

This clone was observed once. The V and J genes are TRBV7-6 and TRBJ2-2, with TRBD2 matching 12 bases. CDR1 is SGHVS, CDR2 FNYEAQ, per germline. This CDR3 is built from 16 residues. V shed 5 bases, J shed 6 bases, and the junction held 7 bases outside the gene matches. The CDR3 coding sequence is TGTGCCAGCAGCCCCTCTAGCGGGAGGGCCTCCGGGGAGCTGTTTTTT. Protein: CASSPSSGRASGELFF.

The count of this clone is one. CDR3 sequence reads: CASSYDGTEAFF. The CDR3, as DNA: TGTGCCAGCAGTTACGATGGCACTGAAGCTTTCTTT. This rearrangement joins TRBV6-5 to TRBJ1-1; D gene uncertain. CDR3 length equals 12 residues. CDR1 is MNHEY, CDR2 SVGAGI, per germline. Deletions cut 2 bases from V and 4 bases from J, with 5 bases between.

V usage is TRBV19 and J usage is TRBJ1-1; D perhaps matches TRBD1 (6 bases). The ends were cut back, 3 bases at V and 0 bases at J, with 11 bases in the middle. The CDR3 runs to 15 residues. Germline V lookup: CDR1 LNHDA, CDR2 SQIVND (reference sequence). CDR3 sequence: CASSMGHLMNTEAFF. The CDR3 DNA sequence: TGTGCCAGTAGTATGGGACACTTAATGAACACTGAAGCTTTCTTT.

The chain uses TRBV5-1 and TRBJ2-5, with unresolved D. V was clipped by 6 bases and J by 2 bases, with 8 bases between them. This CDR3 contains 12 residues. Germline loops: CDR1 SGHRS, CDR2 YFSETQ. CDR3 sequence (DNA): TGCGCCAGCAATAGCCCTCAAGAGACCCAGTACTTC. Translating it yields CASNSPQETQYF.

The chain joins TRBV27 to TRBJ2-5; TRBD1 matches at 8 bases. CDR1 is MNHEY and CDR2 is SMNVEV in the germline V gene (reference sequence). The CDR3 has 13 residues. Trimming cost V 5 bases and J 4 bases; bases outside gene matches: 3. The CDR3 bases are TGTGCCAGCAGTCCCAGGGGGCGAGAGACCCAGTACTTC. It specifies CASSPRGRETQYF.

The chain recombines TRBV7-3 with TRBJ1-1; unclear D gene. V gave up 0 bases and J gave up 5 bases, with 13 bases separating them. The CDR3 contains 15 residues. CDR1 and CDR2 from the germline V gene are SGHTA and FQGTGA. The CDR3 bases are TGTGCCAGCAGCTTAACCCCGGGCCTTGGGACTGAAGCTTTCTTT. Its translation is CASSLTPGLGTEAFF.

The rearrangement joins TRBV3-1 (or the pseudogene TRBV3-2) to TRBJ1-6; weak D call: TRBD1 (5 bases). The V gene's germline CDR1 is LGHDT and CDR2 YNNKEL (reference sequence). V lost 1 base, J lost 8 bases, and 9 bases lay in between. This CDR3 comprises 14 residues. CDR3 loop: CASSQAARDSPLHF. The CDR3 DNA reads as TGTGCCAGCAGCCAAGCAGCCAGGGATTCACCCCTCCACTTT.

This clone was recorded a few times. The chain employs TRBV3-1 (or the pseudogene TRBV3-2) and TRBJ2-1, with 10 bases aligning to TRBD2. J gave up 6 bases and V 0 bases, and 5 bases lay outside the gene matches. Looked up from germline, CDR1 is LGHDT and CDR2 is YNNKEL (reference sequence). This CDR3 is 16 amino acids long. DNA of the CDR3: TGTGCCAGCAGCCAAGATAGCCTAGCGGGAGTCAATGAGCAGTTCTTC. This sequence encodes CASSQDSLAGVNEQFF.

This clone was seen once. The chain recombines TRBV13 with TRBJ2-3; D is perhaps TRBD1 (6 bases). Trimming removed 3 bases at V and 3 bases at J, with 10 bases between. The CDR3 is made up of 14 amino acids. CDR1 and CDR2 from the germline V gene are PRHDT and FYEKMQ (reference sequence). CDR3 loop: CASSFRQETDTQYF. The CDR3 region has the DNA TGTGCCAGCAGCTTCCGACAGGAGACAGATACGCAGTATTTT.

This clone was counted between two and nine times. The chain uses TRBV19 and TRBJ2-1, with D perhaps matching TRBD2 (6 bases). The CDR3 consists of 15 residues. Germline CDR1 is LNHDA and CDR2 is SQIVND (reference sequence). Between the trimmed V and J ends, which lost 1 base and 9 bases, there was a span of 16 bases. CDR3 in DNA: TGTGCCAGTAGTATAGGAAGGAGGGACCTTGGTGAGCAGTTCTTC. The encoded protein is CASSIGRRDLGEQFF.

The rearrangement links TRBV5-1 to TRBJ2-3; possible D gene TRBD1, 7 bases. The germline V and J ends were trimmed by 4 bases and 4 bases, with 22 bases remaining between them. Per germline, CDR1 SGHRS and CDR2 YFSETQ. This CDR3 comprises 17 residues. The CDR3 nucleotides are TGCGCCAGCAGCGGGAACAGGAGGGGGCAGAGGGCAGATACGCAGTATTTT. Protein: CASSGNRRGQRADTQYF.

The chain has TRBV5-1 and TRBJ2-5; 10 bases are a match to TRBD2. The V and J ends lost 0 bases and 2 bases, in that order; junction bases with no gene match: 10. Germline CDR1 is SGHRS and CDR2 is YFSETQ. The CDR3 runs 18 residues. The CDR3 region is CASSLEASGGLRQETQYF. The CDR3 coding sequence is TGCGCCAGCAGCTTGGAGGCTAGCGGGGGACTAAGACAAGAGACCCAGTACTTC.

This chain connects TRBV2 to TRBJ2-7; D is undetermined. Deletions cut 7 bases from V and 5 bases from J, with 12 bases between. Germline CDR1 is SNHLY and CDR2 is FYNNEI. The CDR3 runs 12 residues. DNA of the CDR3: TGTGCCAGCACCTTTGACTCTAACGAGCAGTACGTC. It codes for CASTFDSNEQYV.

The rearrangement uses TRBV3-1 (or the pseudogene TRBV3-2) and TRBJ1-3; D uncertain. The V end lost 1 base, the J end lost 5 bases, and 12 bases lay between the germline ends. Germline CDR1 LGHDT, CDR2 YNNKEL (reference sequence). The CDR3 contains 15 residues. The CDR3 nucleotides read TGTGCCAGCAGCCAAGTAATGGAACGAAGAAACACCATATATTTT. Protein: CASSQVMERRNTIYF.

The gene calls are TRBV2 and TRBJ2-7, with D possibly matching TRBD2 (6 bases). The CDR3 is 17 amino acids. V gave up 0 bases and J gave up 7 bases, with 22 bases separating them. Germline CDR1 is SNHLY and CDR2 is FYNNEI. Here the CDR3 DNA reads TGTGCCAGCAGTGAAGCTGTGAGGAAAGGGAGGTCGGGAGAGCAGTACGTC. It translates to CASSEAVRKGRSGEQYV.

V is TRBV5-5 and J is TRBJ2-7, with TRBD2 matching over 11 bases. Looked up from germline, CDR1 is SGHKS and CDR2 is YYEKEE (reference sequence). V trimming: 5 bases; J trimming: 4 bases; junction bases outside the gene matches: 8. The length of the CDR3 is 15 residues. The CDR3 nucleotides read TGTGCCAGCAGGGCGGGACTAGCGGACCAATACGAGCAGTACGTC. It yields the protein CASRAGLADQYEQYV.